This TCR beta chain was recorded in a study of control samples from healthy donors and cancer patients. Clones were sequenced by immunoSEQ multiplex PCR, and TCRdb holds only the in-frame ones, with some missing. The sample records approximately 40,000 clones, 70% being singletons. Germline assignment: CDR1 MGHRA and CDR2 YSYEKL. The CDR3 is 16 residues long. The V and J ends lost 0 bases and 2 bases respectively, with 11 bases between them. This clone was picked up one time. Distinct nucleotide sequences in the sample also encode this CDR3. The source material was formalin-fixed, paraffin-embedded tissue. The chain recombines TRBV4-1 with TRBJ1-5; no clear D gene. The origin of this receptor is a male donor with melanoma. The CDR3 is CASSQDGGIGNQPQHF. As DNA, the CDR3 is TGCGCCAGCAGCCAAGATGGAGGTATTGGCAATCAGCCCCAGCATTTT.